The rows below give T cell receptor beta chains drawn from one sample of a study of CD8 T cells in Susac syndrome. Via MiXCR, TCRdb re-called the immunoSEQ multiplex PCR reads, giving one row per CDR3 protein. The sample has 190,000 or so distinct CDR3 sequences; nearly 95% are singletons. Sequencing input: CD4+ T cells from PBMCs. These receptors were collected from a human donor with multiple sclerosis. The CDR3 runs from the conserved cysteine through the conserved F or W. Each record gives: J gene, D gene, clone size, V gene, CDR3 DNA, CDR3 protein. A D gene is named only where the DNA matches it firmly. Where a row states a size, it is once, few, many or the class of an expanded clone; other rows omit it.

TRBJ1-1 TRBD1 NA TRBV29-1 TGCAGCTCCCGGGGACAGTCGAACACTGAAGCTTTCTTT CSSRGQSNTEAFF
TRBJ2-7 NA NA TRBV9 TGTGCCAGCAGCGTAGGACTAGGAGGTACCTACGAGCAGTACTTC CASSVGLGGTYEQYF
TRBJ2-5 NA NA TRBV20-1 TGCAGTGCCCAGACGGGGGGCGCGGAGACCCAGTACTTC CSAQTGGAETQYF
TRBJ2-3 NA NA TRBV12-3/TRBV12-4 TGTGCCAGCAGTTTAGGGGGAAGGGGAGTAGATACGCAGTATTTT CASSLGGRGVDTQYF
TRBJ1-5 TRBD1 NA TRBV20-1 TGCAGTGCTAGAGATGGACAGGGCTTAAATCAGCCCCAGCATTTT CSARDGQGLNQPQHF
TRBJ2-5 TRBD2 NA TRBV18 TGTGCCAGCTCACCATCGGGGACTAGCGGGAGTGAGACCCAGTACTTC CASSPSGTSGSETQYF
TRBJ2-5 NA NA TRBV11-2 TGTGCCAGCAGCTCCCCCCGAGGGGGGCAAGAGACCCAGTACTTC CASSSPRGGQETQYF
TRBJ2-1 NA NA TRBV30 TGTGCCTGGAGTGTACTAGGGCAGGGGGGGACGAATGAGCAGTTCTTC CAWSVLGQGGTNEQFF
TRBJ2-1 TRBD2 NA TRBV12-3/TRBV12-4 TGTGCCACCAGCCTCGTAGCGGGGGCGGGGAATGAGCAGTTCTTC CATSLVAGAGNEQFF
TRBJ2-1 NA NA TRBV3-1 TGTGCCAGCACCCCCCGAGTAGGCGTCGATGAGCAGTTCTTC CASTPRVGVDEQFF
TRBJ2-1 TRBD2 NA TRBV6-5 TGTGCCAGCAATTGGCGGGAGGCCAATGAGCAGTTCTTC CASNWREANEQFF
TRBJ1-6 NA NA TRBV20-1 TGCAGTGCTAGAGAGTTAACAGGTTCTTCTGTTGATTCACCCCTCCACTTT CSARELTGSSVDSPLHF
TRBJ1-4 NA NA TRBV5-4 TGTGCCAGCAGCACCGCAACAGCTAATGAAAAACTGTTTTTT CASSTATANEKLFF
TRBJ2-1 NA NA TRBV7-2 TGTGCCAGCAGGCCGCTGGGGGGATACGACAATGAGCAGTTCTTC CASRPLGGYDNEQFF
TRBJ2-7 TRBD1 NA TRBV12-3/TRBV12-4 TGTGCCAGCAGTTTAGTTGTCCCGGACAGGGGCGTCTACGAGCAGTACTTC CASSLVVPDRGVYEQYF
TRBJ1-2 TRBD1 few TRBV24-1 TGTGCCACCAGTGCAGGGACAGGTTTTCATGGCTACACCTTC CATSAGTGFHGYTF
TRBJ2-5 TRBD2 NA TRBV5-1 TGCGCCAGCAGCCGAGCGGGAGATTTGCAAGAGACCCAGTACTTC CASSRAGDLQETQYF
TRBJ2-6 NA few TRBV12-3/TRBV12-4 TGTGCCAGCAGTCCCCCGGGCGGGGCCAACGTCCTGACTTTC CASSPPGGANVLTF
TRBJ1-4 NA once TRBV18 TGTGCCAGCTCGCTTAGCTTCACAACTAATGAAAAACTGTTTTTT CASSLSFTTNEKLFF
TRBJ1-6 NA NA TRBV3-1 TGTGCCAGCAGCCAACATGGGACTTCAGGAGGTTCACCCCTCCACTTT CASSQHGTSGGSPLHF
TRBJ1-1 NA NA TRBV14 TGTGCCAGCAGCCCGGGATCCCAAAGGCGGACTGAAGCTTTCTTT CASSPGSQRRTEAFF
TRBJ2-2 TRBD2 NA TRBV9 TGTGCCAGCGGGAGGGAGAACACCGGGGAGCTGTTTTTT CASGRENTGELFF
TRBJ2-1 NA NA TRBV2 TGTGCCAGCAGCGAGGGACGCGGGGTCGATGAGCAGTTCTTC CASSEGRGVDEQFF